Below, 15 T cell receptor beta chains from the same sample are listed, as sequenced in a study of blood T cell repertoires in COVID-19. The assay was immunoSEQ multiplex PCR, and TCRdb's table has in-frame clones only and misses some. Among just over 250,000 clones listed, roughly 86% were seen once. Sequencing was carried out using peripheral blood. Receptors were obtained from a man between 35 and 55 years old who had recovered from COVID-19.

The DNA of the CDR3 is TGTGCCAGCAGTTGGAACAGGGGGCACAGGCGCAATCAGCCCCAGCATTTT. This gives the protein CASSWNRGHRRNQPQHF. The chain is built from TRBV28 and TRBJ1-5, with 9 bases fitting TRBD1. The CDR3 runs 17 residues. The trim removed 4 bases at V and 2 bases at J, leaving 9 bases unmatched. The germline gives CDR1 MDHEN, CDR2 SYDVKM.

This chain joins TRBV7-3 and TRBJ2-3; 7 bases agree with TRBD2. The germline CDR1 and CDR2 sequences are SGHTA and FQGTGA. V lost 1 base, J lost 2 bases, and 6 bases stayed unmatched. The CDR3 contains 16 residues. CDR3 DNA sequence: TGTGCCAGCAGCTTAAACGCGGGGGAACCCACAGATACGCAGTATTTT. Translated: CASSLNAGEPTDTQYF.

The chain combines TRBV7-9 with TRBJ1-1, with 10 bases matching TRBD1. This CDR3 comprises 16 residues. Trimming cost V 3 bases and J 0 bases; bases outside gene matches: 4. CDR1 is SEHNR and CDR2 is FQNEAQ in the germline V gene (reference sequence). The CDR3 DNA reads TGTGCCAGCAGCTTGGGGGACAGGGGTATGAACACTGAAGCTTTCTTT. This codes for CASSLGDRGMNTEAFF. Full variable domain (remainder filled in from reference TRBV7-9 and TRBJ1-1): DTGVSQNPRHKITKRGQNVTFRCDPISEHNRLYWYRQTLGQGPEFLTYFQNEAQLEKSRLLSDRFSAERPKGSFSTLEIQRTEQGDSAMYLCASSLGDRGMNTEAFFGQGTRLTVV.

The chain has TRBV7-2 and TRBJ2-3; 14 positions agree with TRBD2. The CDR3 covers 18 residues. The ends lost 2 bases at V and 1 base at J; junction bases unmatched: 5. The germline V gene has CDR1 SGHTA and CDR2 FQGNSA. The DNA for the CDR3 is TGTGCCAGCAGCTTAACCCGACTAGCGGGAGGGGGCACAGATACGCAGTATTTT. Protein product: CASSLTRLAGGGTDTQYF.

The chain employs TRBV12-3 or TRBV12-4 and TRBJ1-1; the D is unclear. This CDR3 contains 13 residues. V was trimmed by 6 bases and J by 4 bases, leaving 12 bases between them. CDR3 loop: CASRDSAGTEAFF. The CDR3 coding sequence is TGTGCCAGCAGGGACTCTGCTGGCACTGAAGCTTTCTTT.

The gene calls are TRBV10-1 and TRBJ2-7; TRBD2 might be the D (5 bases). The CDR3 is 14 residues long. Germline loops: CDR1 WNHNN, CDR2 SYGVQD (reference sequence). Trimming pared 5 bases from V and 6 bases from J, leaving 17 bases between. Here the CDR3 reads CASSPDSRTGEQYF. CDR3 DNA: TGCGCCAGCAGTCCGGACTCCCGAACGGGCGAGCAGTACTTC.

This sequence joins TRBV7-6 and TRBJ1-4; no reliable D call. CDR1 is SGHVS, CDR2 FNYEAQ, per germline. This CDR3 contains 15 residues. Trimming took 1 base from V and 5 from J, leaving 11 bases between them. This CDR3 reads CASSLGRAPNEKLFF. The CDR3 DNA sequence: TGTGCCAGCAGCTTAGGGCGGGCGCCCAATGAAAAACTGTTTTTT. Variable domain in full (rest from reference TRBV7-6 and TRBJ1-4): GAGVSQSPRYKVTKRGQDVALRCDPISGHVSLYWYRQALGQGPEFLTYFNYEAQQDKSGLPNDRFSAERPEGSISTLTIQRTEQRDSAMYRCASSLGRAPNEKLFFGSGTQLSVL.

The V call is TRBV6-5, the J call TRBJ2-6; D is undetermined. CDR1 and CDR2 (germline): MNHEY, SVGAGI. The CDR3 spans 14 residues. V was clipped by 5 bases and J by 4 bases, with 9 bases between them. For the CDR3, the DNA is TGTGCCAGCAGTCTAGTCGAGGGGGCCAACGTCCTGACTTTC. It encodes CASSLVEGANVLTF.

The chain joins TRBV30 to TRBJ2-3; the match to TRBD1 covers 7 bases. Germline V gene lookup returns CDR1 GTSNPN and CDR2 SVGIG (reference sequence). The length of the CDR3 is 14 residues. The junction had 9 bases not matched to a gene; V was cut back by 6 bases and J by 3 bases. The CDR3 DNA sequence: TGTGCCTGCTCACGGACAGGATTGACAGATACGCAGTATTTT. Protein sequence: CACSRTGLTDTQYF.

This clone was counted once. The gene calls are TRBV10-3 and TRBJ1-2; no clear D gene. The CDR3 is 13 residues long. V lost 3 bases and J lost 4, with 9 bases in between. Per germline, CDR1 ENHRY and CDR2 SYGVKD. In DNA form, the CDR3 reads TGTGCCATCAGTGATGAGCCCGGCTATGGCTACACCTTC. Protein product: CAISDEPGYGYTF.

The chain's CDR3 is CASSRTGAEQFF. The DNA of the CDR3 is TGTGCCAGCAGCAGGACAGGTGCTGAGCAGTTCTTC. The chain uses TRBV7-2 and TRBJ2-1; 7 nucleotides line up with TRBD1. The CDR3 is made up of 12 amino acids. CDR1 is SGHTA and CDR2 is FQGNSA in the germline V gene. Trimming removed 5 bases from V and 9 bases from J; junction bases left unmatched: 4.

This chain links TRBV7-6 with TRBJ1-5, with TRBD1 matching over 10 bases. V lost 4 bases, J lost 4 bases, and 16 bases stayed unmatched. The CDR3 consists of 19 residues. From germline, CDR1 is SGHVS and CDR2 FNYEAQ. The CDR3 DNA is TGTGCCAGCAGCTCCTACACTCGACAGGGGGCGCCGGGAAATCAGCCCCAGCATTTT. Translated: CASSSYTRQGAPGNQPQHF. Complete variable domain (other parts from reference TRBV7-6 and TRBJ1-5): GAGVSQSPRYKVTKRGQDVALRCDPISGHVSLYWYRQALGQGPEFLTYFNYEAQQDKSGLPNDRFSAERPEGSISTLTIQRTEQRDSAMYRCASSSYTRQGAPGNQPQHFGDGTRLSIL.

The chain uses TRBV4-3 and TRBJ1-1; 10 positions match TRBD1. The V gene end was trimmed by 4 bases and the J gene end by 4 bases; junction bases not matched to a gene: 12. The germline gives CDR1 LGHNA, CDR2 YSLEER. CDR3 size: 17 residues. The CDR3 nucleotides are TGCGCCAGCAGCCGAAGTCCCGGGACAGGGGTTGGCACTGAAGCTTTCTTT. It codes for CASSRSPGTGVGTEAFF.

The chain links TRBV7-8 to TRBJ2-2; 10 bases agree with TRBD1. CDR3 size: 16 residues. The ends lost 3 bases at V and 0 bases at J; junction bases unmatched: 1. Germline CDR1 reads SGHVS; CDR2 reads FQNEAQ. The CDR3 sequence is CASSLGTGANTGELFF. The CDR3 DNA reads as TGTGCCAGCAGCTTGGGGACAGGGGCGAACACCGGGGAGCTGTTTTTT.

This clone appeared a single time. The CDR3 DNA reads as TGTGCCAGTATCCCTAGCGGGGGGTTCCACGAGCAGTACTTC. This encodes CASIPSGGFHEQYF. This chain uses TRBV6-2 or TRBV6-3 with TRBJ2-7, with 11 bases matching TRBD2. V trimming: 9 bases; J trimming: 5 bases; junction bases outside the gene matches: 9. This CDR3 region has 14 residues. The germline V gene encodes CDR1 MNHEY and CDR2 SVGEGT.